A selection of T cell receptor beta chains follows, all from one sample in a study of shared clonotypes between healthy human individuals. The protocol was immunoSEQ multiplex PCR, while the TCRdb copy is restricted to in-frame clones and leaves out a portion. The sample lists millions of clones; around 96% were seen once. What was sequenced was naive CD8+ T cells sorted from blood. The source is a young man in good health. The CDR3 runs from the conserved cysteine through the conserved F or W. The order of the fields is V gene, D gene, CDR3 length, clone size, J gene, CDR3 DNA, CDR3 protein. D genes are given only for firm matches. Size is stated for part of the rows, as once, few or many counts, or as a class when the clone is expanded.

TRBV7-9,NA,12,NA,TRBJ2-5,TGTGCCAGCAGCTCCTTATTGGAGACCCAGTACTTC,CASSSLLETQYF
TRBV28,TRBD2,13,NA,TRBJ2-7,TGTGCCAGCAGTTTCGCGGGGGTCGGCGAGCAGTACTTC,CASSFAGVGEQYF
TRBV6-5,NA,12,NA,TRBJ1-2,TGTGCCAGCAGTCCCGACTCGGTTGGCTACACCTTC,CASSPDSVGYTF
TRBV19,TRBD1,16,NA,TRBJ2-7,TGTGCCAGTAGTATGAGGGGACAGGGGGGTTCCTACGAGCAGTACTTC,CASSMRGQGGSYEQYF
TRBV27,NA,13,NA,TRBJ2-7,TGTGCCAGCGGAATCACAGAGAGATACGAGCAGTACTTC,CASGITERYEQYF
TRBV13,NA,14,NA,TRBJ2-7,TGTGCCAGCAGCTTAGAATCCCTGTCCTACGAGCAGTACTTC,CASSLESLSYEQYF
TRBV9,TRBD1,13,NA,TRBJ1-1,TGTGCCAGCAGCGTGGGTAGGGGGCGCGAACCTTTCTTT,CASSVGRGREPFF
TRBV27,NA,15,NA,TRBJ1-5,TGTGCCAGCAGTCTTTGGGGGGCCGAAGGGCAGCCCCAGCATTTT,CASSLWGAEGQPQHF
TRBV5-6,NA,12,NA,TRBJ1-4,TGTGCCAGCAGCTTAGGAGATGAAAAACTGTTTTTT,CASSLGDEKLFF
TRBV27,TRBD1,14,NA,TRBJ1-2,TGTGCCAGCAGTGGAAGCGGGACAGCGGGTGGCTACACCTTC,CASSGSGTAGGYTF
TRBV9,NA,13,NA,TRBJ2-7,TGTGCCAGCAGCTCAACAGGGTCGGACGAGCAGTACTTC,CASSSTGSDEQYF
TRBV11-1,NA,12,NA,TRBJ2-1,TGTGCCAGCAGCTCCCCGTACAATGAGCAGTTCTTC,CASSSPYNEQFF
TRBV10-3,TRBD2,16,NA,TRBJ2-2,TGTGCCATCAGTGAGACTAGCGGGAGTGTGGGCGGGGAGCTGTTTTTT,CAISETSGSVGGELFF
TRBV6-5,TRBD1,15,NA,TRBJ1-3,TGTGCCAGCAGCCTACAGGGGTACTCTGGAAACACCATATATTTT,CASSLQGYSGNTIYF
TRBV27,NA,13,NA,TRBJ2-7,TGTGCCAGCAGTTTTAGGGGAACCTACGAGCAGTACTTC,CASSFRGTYEQYF
TRBV7-8,NA,14,NA,TRBJ2-7,TGTGCCAGCAGCTTAGCGTCGCAGGCCTACGAGCAGTACTTC,CASSLASQAYEQYF
TRBV15,NA,16,NA,TRBJ2-1,TGTGCCACCAGCACTCCGGTGGAGTCCCTGGGGAATGAGCAGTTCTTC,CATSTPVESLGNEQFF
TRBV27,NA,14,NA,TRBJ2-7,TGTGCCAGCAGTTTAGGGCGGGGACCCTACGAGCAGTACTTC,CASSLGRGPYEQYF
TRBV15,TRBD1,16,NA,TRBJ2-3,TGTGCCACCAGCAGGCTCGGACAGGCGGTAACAGATACGCAGTATTTT,CATSRLGQAVTDTQYF
TRBV7-9,NA,15,NA,TRBJ2-2,TGTGCCAGCAGCTTAAATCGACAGGAAGTCGGGGAGCTGTTTTTT,CASSLNRQEVGELFF
TRBV9,NA,15,NA,TRBJ2-3,TGTGCCAGCAGCCCAGAGGGTAGTAGCACAGATACGCAGTATTTT,CASSPEGSSTDTQYF
TRBV27,NA,13,NA,TRBJ2-7,TGTGCCAGCATGATAGCAGGGTCCTACGAGCAGTACTTC,CASMIAGSYEQYF
TRBV7-2,NA,12,NA,TRBJ1-2,TGTGCCAGCAGCTTAGGCCTCGGGGGCTACACCTTC,CASSLGLGGYTF
TRBV6-6,TRBD2,16,NA,TRBJ2-1,TGTGCCAGCAGTTCCGTCCTTAGCGGGGCTCTCAATGAGCAGTTCTTC,CASSSVLSGALNEQFF
TRBV7-9,TRBD1,16,NA,TRBJ2-7,TGTGCCAGCAGCTTAGTCATAGGGGGCTTCTCCTACGAGCAGTACTTC,CASSLVIGGFSYEQYF
TRBV7-8,NA,16,NA,TRBJ1-4,TGTGCCAGCACCCTAGGAGGGGCGTCTGCTAATGAAAAACTGTTTTTT,CASTLGGASANEKLFF
TRBV6-1,NA,14,NA,TRBJ1-3,TGTGCCAGCAGTGAATTTGAAGGTGGAAACACCATATATTTT,CASSEFEGGNTIYF
TRBV4-1,TRBD1,15,NA,TRBJ1-4,TGCGCCAGCAGCCATCGCCTGACAGGGTTAGAAAAACTGTTTTTT,CASSHRLTGLEKLFF
TRBV10-3,NA,14,NA,TRBJ2-7,TGTGCCATCAGTGATGCGAGACAGACCTACGAGCAGTACTTC,CAISDARQTYEQYF
TRBV5-5,NA,15,once,TRBJ1-5,TGTGCCAGCAGCCCGGGGGAGGTAGCGAATCAGCCCCAGCATTTT,CASSPGEVANQPQHF
TRBV7-9,NA,15,NA,TRBJ1-4,TGTGCCAGCAGCTTAGGGGAGGGAACTAATGAAAAACTGTTTTTT,CASSLGEGTNEKLFF
TRBV28,NA,15,NA,TRBJ2-2,TGTGCCAGCAGTTTGGTAGGGGGTAACACCGGGGAGCTGTTTTTT,CASSLVGGNTGELFF
TRBV28,NA,13,NA,TRBJ1-1,TGTGCCAGCAGTCTCGGCGGGAACACTGAAGCTTTCTTT,CASSLGGNTEAFF
TRBV5-4,NA,11,NA,TRBJ1-1,TGTGCCAGCAGCTTCGCCGATCGGGCTTTCTTT,CASSFADRAFF
TRBV20-1,NA,10,NA,TRBJ1-1,TGCAGTGCCTGGGAAACTGAAGCTTTCTTT,CSAWETEAFF
TRBV7-9,NA,13,NA,TRBJ2-1,TGTGCCAGCAGCTTATCTAGCCGTAATGAGCAGTTCTTC,CASSLSSRNEQFF
TRBV11-3,NA,14,NA,TRBJ2-2,TGTGCCAGCAGCTTAGATCTACCTTTCGGGGAGCTGTTTTTT,CASSLDLPFGELFF
TRBV5-1,TRBD1,15,NA,TRBJ1-5,TGCGCCAGCAGCAGTACAGGGGTGGGCAATCAGCCCCAGCATTTT,CASSSTGVGNQPQHF
TRBV11-3,TRBD1,14,NA,TRBJ2-1,TGTGCCAGCAGCCCCGGGACAGGGACAAATGAGCAGTTCTTC,CASSPGTGTNEQFF
TRBV5-6,NA,13,NA,TRBJ2-7,TGTGCCAGCTATGGGGGAATCCTCGACGAGCAGTACTTC,CASYGGILDEQYF
TRBV6-5,NA,10,NA,TRBJ2-2,TGTGCCAGCTACGGCGGGGAGCTGTTTTTT,CASYGGELFF
TRBV6-5,TRBD2,13,NA,TRBJ2-7,TGTGCCAGCAGTGGGACTAGCGGCTACGAGCAGTACTTC,CASSGTSGYEQYF